This entry lists 21 T cell receptor beta chains sequenced from one sample in a study of beta chain features in type 1 diabetes. Regarding the study as a whole: All four CD4+ subsets of Type 1 diabetes patients contained TCRB CDR3s that were moderately but significantly shorter.

TCRB transcripts that were expressed got sequenced, as all of the isolated RNA had been reverse transcribed. TCRdb keeps only in-frame clones here, not all; method: immunoSEQ multiplex PCR. The sample records 600,000 to 700,000 clones, under 15% being singletons. These TCRs' antigens remain unknown. Material: naive CD4+ T cells from blood. The origin of the receptors is a young man with type 1 diabetes.

The genes are TRBV7-8 and TRBJ1-4; the match to TRBD1 covers 9 bases. Per the germline V gene, CDR1 is SGHVS and CDR2 is FQNEAQ. The J segment lost 6 bases and the V segment lost 4 bases, leaving 3 bases of the junction unmatched. This CDR3 spans 14 amino acids. The CDR3 protein is CASSYGTGYEKLFF. The CDR3 coding sequence is TGTGCCAGCAGCTATGGGACAGGGTATGAAAAACTGTTTTTT.

The V and J genes are TRBV28 and TRBJ1-6; TRBD1 is a possible D gene (6 bases). The germline V and J ends were trimmed by 7 bases and 0 bases, with 13 bases remaining between them. The CDR3 covers 16 residues. Germline values: CDR1 MDHEN, CDR2 SYDVKM. CDR3 bases: TGTGCCAGCACTCCTGGAGGGGGCTCCTATAATTCACCCCTCCACTTT. Amino acids: CASTPGGGSYNSPLHF.

The table lists this clone with a few counts. V is TRBV19 and J is TRBJ1-5; D is ambiguous. Trimming cost V 4 bases and J 7 bases, with 11 bases left between them. The CDR3 totals 13 residues. CDR1 is LNHDA, CDR2 SQIVND, per germline (reference sequence). CDR3 nucleotide sequence: TGTGCCAGTAGTACGAACTGGAACCAGCCCCAGCATTTT. It encodes CASSTNWNQPQHF.

This clone was seen more than once but under ten times. The CDR3 DNA reads TGCGCCAGCAGCCTACAGGGGAGGAACAATGAGCAGTTCTTC. It encodes CASSLQGRNNEQFF. The chain employs TRBV10-1 and TRBJ2-1, with D tentatively TRBD1 (7 bases). The V gene lost 6 bases and the J gene lost 5 bases, with 14 bases spanning the gap. The CDR3 contains 14 residues. The V gene's germline CDR1 is WNHNN and CDR2 SYGVQD (reference sequence).

The chain employs TRBV9 and TRBJ2-5, with D tentatively TRBD2 (6 bases). Germline V lookup: CDR1 SGDLS, CDR2 YYNGEE. The CDR3 is 15 amino acids. V lost 4 bases to trimming and J lost 1 base, with 14 bases between them. The CDR3 nucleotides are TGTGCCAGCAGCCCGCTAGGAGGGTCCCAAGAGACCCAGTACTTC. It yields the protein CASSPLGGSQETQYF.

The chain recombines TRBV7-9 with TRBJ2-1; no clear D gene. The length of the CDR3 is 14 residues. Per the germline V gene, CDR1 is SEHNR and CDR2 is FQNEAQ (reference sequence). The ends were cut back, 2 bases at V and 8 bases at J, with 13 bases in the middle. For the CDR3, the DNA is TGTGCCAGCAGCTTAAAGGGATCCAGGCATGAGCAGTTCTTC. Translating gives CASSLKGSRHEQFF. Combining the CDR3 with reference TRBV7-9 and TRBJ2-1 gives the whole variable domain DTGVSQNPRHKITKRGQNVTFRCDPISEHNRLYWYRQTLGQGPEFLTYFQNEAQLEKSRLLSDRFSAERPKGSFSTLEIQRTEQGDSAMYLCASSLKGSRHEQFFGPGTRLTVL.

In its sample, this clone was seen a few times. The rearrangement links TRBV10-2 to TRBJ2-3; D gene uncertain. This CDR3 comprises 12 residues. Germline CDR1 WSHSY, CDR2 SAAADI. V lost 2 bases to trimming and J lost 6 bases, with 6 bases between them. CDR3 bases: TGCGCCAGCAGTGAGCAGCTTGATACGCAGTATTTT. Amino acid sequence: CASSEQLDTQYF.

The rearrangement joins TRBV30 to TRBJ2-4, with unresolved D. The germline V gene encodes CDR1 GTSNPN and CDR2 SVGIG (reference sequence). V lost 1 base and J lost 1, with 17 bases in between. The CDR3 is 17 amino acids. CDR3 loop: CAWSAARTVRAKNIQYF. The CDR3 region has the DNA TGTGCCTGGAGTGCTGCCCGCACAGTAAGGGCCAAAAACATTCAGTACTTC.

The V and J genes are TRBV6-5 and TRBJ2-1; D is undetermined. The germline V gene encodes CDR1 MNHEY and CDR2 SVGAGI. The V and J ends lost 2 bases and 3 bases respectively, with 8 bases between them. CDR3 length: 14 residues. Here the CDR3 reads CASSYTKNYNEQFF. The CDR3 region has the DNA TGTGCCAGCAGTTACACCAAGAACTACAATGAGCAGTTCTTC.

Comments on this clone: Other DNA sequences in the sample encode the same CDR3. The gene calls are TRBV19 and TRBJ2-5; D is tentatively TRBD1 or TRBD2 (5 bases each). The germline CDR1 and CDR2 sequences are LNHDA and SQIVND (reference sequence). Between the trimmed V and J ends, which lost 5 bases and 2 bases, there was a span of 6 bases. This CDR3 spans 12 amino acids. In nucleotides, the CDR3 is TGTGCCAGTAGTGGGGGACAAGAGACCCAGTACTTC. It yields the protein CASSGGQETQYF.

Concerning this clone itself: Other DNA sequences in the same sample also yield this CDR3. This chain joins TRBV2 and TRBJ2-7; D is unresolved. Trimming pared 3 bases from V and 3 bases from J, leaving 6 bases between. Per germline, CDR1 SNHLY and CDR2 FYNNEI. The CDR3 has 12 residues. CDR3: CASSDVGYEQYF. DNA of the CDR3: TGTGCCAGCAGTGATGTAGGCTACGAGCAGTACTTC.

This clone was counted between two and nine times. The chain employs TRBV7-6 and TRBJ2-7, with TRBD2 identical over 7 bases. This CDR3 has 15 residues. CDR1 SGHVS and CDR2 FNYEAQ come from the germline V gene. J lost 5 bases, V lost 2 bases, and 9 bases had no gene match. CDR3 region: CASSLQSGVPHEQYF. DNA of the CDR3: TGTGCCAGCAGCTTACAAAGCGGGGTCCCCCACGAGCAGTACTTC.

In its sample, this clone was seen a few times. V and J are TRBV30 and TRBJ2-5; TRBD2 aligns across 11 bases. After removal of 3 bases from V and 5 bases from J, the junction contained 5 bases not matched to a gene. There are 14 residues in the CDR3. CDR1 is GTSNPN and CDR2 is SVGIG in the germline V gene (reference sequence). The CDR3 loop is CAWSPTSGVETQYF. CDR3 DNA sequence: TGTGCCTGGAGCCCGACTAGCGGGGTGGAGACCCAGTACTTC. Full variable domain (missing parts from reference TRBV30 and TRBJ2-5): SQTIHQWPATLVQPVGSPLSLECTVEGTSNPNLYWYRQAAGRGLQLLFYSVGIGQISSEVPQNLSASRPQDRQFILSSKKLLLSDSGFYLCAWSPTSGVETQYFGPGTRLLVL.

This sequence joins TRBV30 and TRBJ1-5; D might be TRBD1 (5 bases). The CDR3 is 14 residues long. Germline values: CDR1 GTSNPN, CDR2 SVGIG (reference sequence). V gave up 2 bases and J gave up 5 bases, with 13 bases separating them. The DNA of the CDR3 is TGTGCCTGGAGTCGCCGACAGACCGATCAGCCCCAGCATTTT. This gives the protein CAWSRRQTDQPQHF.

The rearrangement links TRBV7-3 to TRBJ1-2, with 8 nucleotides matching TRBD1. This CDR3 spans 13 amino acids. Germline V gene lookup returns CDR1 SGHTA and CDR2 FQGTGA. J lost 4 bases, V lost 6 bases, and 4 bases had no gene match. In DNA form, the CDR3 reads TGTGCCAGCAGTTATGGACAGGGCTATGGCTACACCTTC. It is translated as CASSYGQGYGYTF.

The gene calls are TRBV10-3 and TRBJ2-1; possible D gene TRBD1, 6 bases. The CDR3 consists of 17 residues. CDR1 is ENHRY, CDR2 SYGVKD, per germline. Trimming pared 3 bases from V and 0 bases from J, leaving 15 bases between. CDR3 coding DNA: TGTGCCATCAGTGATTTTTACGGGACAAGCTCCTACAATGAGCAGTTCTTC. Protein sequence: CAISDFYGTSSYNEQFF.

The chain has TRBV6-5 and TRBJ2-7; D is perhaps TRBD2 (6 bases). Germline CDR1 MNHEY, CDR2 SVGAGI. V was cut by 6 bases and J by 3 bases, with 12 bases left in between. This CDR3 is 13 amino acids long. In DNA, the CDR3 is TGTGCCAGCAGCCGCGGACTATACTACGAGCAGTACTTC. Protein product: CASSRGLYYEQYF.

V usage is TRBV28 and J usage is TRBJ1-1; D ambiguous. V was trimmed by 2 bases and J by 1 base, leaving 8 bases between them. There are 14 residues in the CDR3. Germline V CDR1 and CDR2: MDHEN, SYDVKM. In nucleotides, the CDR3 is TGTGCCAGCAGTTTACACCCACCGAACACTGAAGCTTTCTTT. Translating it yields CASSLHPPNTEAFF.

The V call is TRBV21-1, the J call TRBJ2-7; the tabulated D call, TRBD1, remains unverified against the DNA. TRBV21-1 represents a pseudogene. This CDR3 has 14 amino acids. The CDR3 nucleotides are TGTGCCAGCAGCAGGAGGGACAGGTCGTCGGAGCAGTACTTC. This gives the protein CASSRRDRSSEQYF.

In its sample, this clone was seen a few times. The chain is built from TRBV2 and TRBJ1-2; 7 bases are shared with TRBD1. The CDR3 has 14 residues. The trim removed 2 bases at V and 7 bases at J, leaving 7 bases unmatched. The germline CDR1 and CDR2 sequences are SNHLY and FYNNEI. CDR3 nucleotides: TGTGCCAGCAGTGAAAGAATAGGGGGCAGTGGCTACACCTTC. Amino acids: CASSERIGGSGYTF.

In this sample, this clone turned up a few times. This sample includes further DNA sequences coding for the same CDR3. The chain recombines TRBV30 with TRBJ1-5; the D is unclear. The CDR3 contains 13 residues. Germline CDR1 GTSNPN, CDR2 SVGIG (reference sequence). Trimming stripped 0 bases from V and 3 bases from J, with 6 bases between. The CDR3 spells CAWSVRDNQPQHF. The CDR3 bases are TGTGCCTGGAGTGTAAGGGACAATCAGCCCCAGCATTTT.